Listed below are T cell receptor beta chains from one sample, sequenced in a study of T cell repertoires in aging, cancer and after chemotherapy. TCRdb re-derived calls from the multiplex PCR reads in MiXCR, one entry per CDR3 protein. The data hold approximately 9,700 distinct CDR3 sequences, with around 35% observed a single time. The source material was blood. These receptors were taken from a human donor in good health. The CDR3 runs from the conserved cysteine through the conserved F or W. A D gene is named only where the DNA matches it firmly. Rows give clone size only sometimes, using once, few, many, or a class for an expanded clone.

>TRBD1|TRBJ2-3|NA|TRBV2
CASSADRGYTQYF
TGTGCCAGCAGTGCGGACAGGGGATATACGCAGTATTTT
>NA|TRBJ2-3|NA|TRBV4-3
CASSQDIGGGARADTQYF
TGCGCCAGCAGCCAAGATATTGGTGGGGGGGCCCGGGCAGATACGCAGTATTTT
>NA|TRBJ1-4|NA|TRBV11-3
CASSFGRSNEKLFF
TGTGCCAGCAGCTTTGGACGGAGTAATGAAAAACTGTTTTTT
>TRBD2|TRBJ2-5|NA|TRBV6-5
CASSPPGLAGVGAQYF
TGTGCCAGCAGTCCACCGGGACTAGCGGGAGTAGGGGCCCAGTACTTC
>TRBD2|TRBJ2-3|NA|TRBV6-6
CASNQLAGGLTDTQYF
TGTGCCAGCAACCAACTAGCGGGGGGCCTCACAGATACGCAGTATTTT
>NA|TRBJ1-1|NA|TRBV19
CASSIGQHNTEAFF
TGTGCCAGTAGTATAGGGCAGCATAACACTGAAGCTTTCTTT
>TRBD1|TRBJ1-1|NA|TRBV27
CASSSGQGNTEAFF
TGTGCCAGCAGTTCGGGACAGGGGAACACTGAAGCTTTCTTT
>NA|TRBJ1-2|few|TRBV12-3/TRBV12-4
CASTLQEGDGYTF
TGTGCCAGCACCTTGCAGGAGGGGGATGGCTACACCTTC
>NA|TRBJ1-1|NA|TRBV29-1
CSTIREDTEAFF
TGCAGCACGATCAGGGAGGACACTGAAGCTTTCTTT
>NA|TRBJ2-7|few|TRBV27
CASRFYRYPSRQGAYEQYF
TGTGCCAGCAGGTTCTACAGGTACCCCTCGCGGCAGGGTGCCTACGAGCAGTACTTC
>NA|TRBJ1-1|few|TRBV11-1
CASSFLGEAFF
TGTGCCAGCAGCTTTCTCGGTGAAGCTTTCTTT
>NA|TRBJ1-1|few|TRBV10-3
CAISDGTRPNTEAFF
TGTGCCATCAGTGACGGGACACGGCCGAACACTGAAGCTTTCTTT
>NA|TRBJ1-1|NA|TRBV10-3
CAIWETGNTEAFF
TGTGCCATCTGGGAGACAGGAAACACTGAAGCTTTCTTT
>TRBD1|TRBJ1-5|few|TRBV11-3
CASSLGGTGNQPQHF
TGTGCCAGCAGCTTGGGCGGGACAGGGAATCAGCCCCAGCATTTT
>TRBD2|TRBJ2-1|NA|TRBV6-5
CASTPLAGGDNEQFF
TGTGCCAGCACCCCACTAGCGGGAGGGGACAATGAGCAGTTCTTC
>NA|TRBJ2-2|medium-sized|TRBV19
CATSWANTGELFF
TGTGCCACCTCGTGGGCGAACACCGGGGAGCTGTTTTTT
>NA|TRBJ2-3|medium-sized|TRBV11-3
CASSLLGGAQYF
TGTGCCAGCAGCTTACTTGGGGGCGCGCAGTATTTT
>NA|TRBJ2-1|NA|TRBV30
CAWFGGNEQFF
TGTGCCTGGTTCGGGGGCAATGAGCAGTTCTTC
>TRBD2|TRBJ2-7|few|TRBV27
CASSLAARTSGRYEQYF
TGTGCCAGCAGTTTAGCAGCGAGGACTAGCGGAAGATACGAGCAGTACTTC
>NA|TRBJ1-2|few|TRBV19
CASHRAGYTF
TGTGCCAGTCACAGGGCTGGCTACACCTTC
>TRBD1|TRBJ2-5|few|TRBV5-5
CASSPGGVQETQYF
TGTGCCAGCAGCCCAGGGGGTGTTCAAGAGACCCAGTACTTC
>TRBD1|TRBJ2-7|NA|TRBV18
CASSTGTADYYEQYF
TGTGCCAGCTCAACCGGGACAGCGGATTACTACGAGCAGTACTTC
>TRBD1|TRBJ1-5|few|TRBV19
CASSTLLGQGQDQPQHF
TGTGCCAGTAGTACCCTATTAGGACAGGGGCAGGACCAGCCCCAGCATTTT
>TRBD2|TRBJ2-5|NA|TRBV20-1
CSARPRPGLDQYF
TGCAGTGCTAGACCCCGACCTGGACTAGATCAGTACTTC
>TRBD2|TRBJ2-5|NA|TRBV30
CAWRSGGARGAIQYF
TGTGCCTGGAGAAGCGGGGGGGCTAGAGGGGCGATCCAGTACTTC
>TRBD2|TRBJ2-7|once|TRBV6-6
CASGLAGGLGQYF
TGTGCCAGCGGTCTAGCGGGAGGGTTAGGACAGTACTTC
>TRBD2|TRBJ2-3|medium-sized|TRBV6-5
CASSYGLAGGRGTDTQYF
TGTGCCAGCAGTTATGGACTAGCGGGAGGTCGAGGCACAGATACGCAGTATTTT
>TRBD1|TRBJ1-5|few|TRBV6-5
CASRHSGRGPHQPQHF
TGTGCCAGCAGACATAGCGGGAGGGGGCCACATCAGCCCCAGCATTTT
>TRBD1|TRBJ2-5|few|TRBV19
CASRGGPAETQYF
TGTGCCAGTAGAGGGGGCCCGGCCGAGACCCAGTACTTC
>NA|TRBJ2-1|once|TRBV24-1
CATSDFINEQFF
TGTGCCACCAGTGATTTTATCAATGAGCAGTTCTTC
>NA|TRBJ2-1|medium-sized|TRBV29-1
CSVALGRGRGNEQFF
TGCAGCGTTGCCCTCGGAAGGGGTCGTGGTAATGAGCAGTTCTTC
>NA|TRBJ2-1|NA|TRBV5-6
CASSHRFNEQFF
TGTGCCAGCAGCCACAGATTCAATGAGCAGTTCTTC
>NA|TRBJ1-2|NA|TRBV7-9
CASSRDSFDYGYTF
TGTGCCAGCAGCCGAGACAGTTTCGACTATGGCTACACCTTC
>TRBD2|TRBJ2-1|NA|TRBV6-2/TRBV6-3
CASQRGGSYNEQFF
TGTGCCAGTCAGCGGGGGGGCTCCTACAATGAGCAGTTCTTC
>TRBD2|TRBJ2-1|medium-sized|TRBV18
CASSPGPGTRPNEQFF
TGTGCCAGCTCACCAGGGCCCGGGACTAGACCTAATGAGCAGTTCTTC
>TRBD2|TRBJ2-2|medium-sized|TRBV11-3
CASGLAGLGELFF
TGTGCCAGCGGCCTAGCGGGATTAGGGGAGCTGTTTTTT
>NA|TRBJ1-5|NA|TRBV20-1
CSAIVGNQPQHF
TGCAGTGCTATTGTGGGCAATCAGCCCCAGCATTTT
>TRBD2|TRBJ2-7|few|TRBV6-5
CASSLQPFGLEAYEQYF
TGTGCCAGCAGTTTACAACCTTTTGGACTAGAAGCCTACGAGCAGTACTTC
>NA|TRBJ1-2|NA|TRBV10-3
CAIRTAGNYGYTF
TGTGCCATCAGGACAGCCGGTAACTATGGCTACACCTTC
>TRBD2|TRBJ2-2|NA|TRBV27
CASSLALGLAGSNTGELFF
TGTGCCAGCAGCTTAGCGTTGGGACTAGCGGGATCGAACACCGGGGAGCTGTTTTTT
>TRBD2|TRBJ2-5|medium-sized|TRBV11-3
CASSPARTSGGTQTQYF
TGTGCCAGCAGCCCGGCTAGGACTAGCGGGGGGACCCAGACCCAGTACTTC